The clone carrying this T cell receptor beta chain came up a few times. Its target is not known. The sample originates from a study of T cell repertoires in cytomegalovirus infection. Study summary: Newly reported HLA-C-restricted and thoroughly characterized HLA-B-restricted CMV epitopes were employed. Both CMV infection and a matching HLA type were indicated by public TCR beta signatures. Study-wide findings and caveats: Predominance within the ex vivo response was attributable to HLA-C-restricted CMV-specific TCR beta clonotypes.

V lost 8 bases, J lost 5 bases, and 21 bases stayed unmatched. The CDR3 length is 19 residues. Germline CDR1 MNHNY, CDR2 SVGAGI (reference sequence). MiXCR, applied by TCRdb to the reads, yields one record per CDR3 protein. The sample contains approximately 70,000 distinct CDR3 sequences, approximately 22% of which appear only once. V gene TRBV6-6 combines with J gene TRBJ2-6; 7 bases align to TRBD1. Sequenced here: CD8+ T cells from cultured PBMCs, sampled from culture after CMV antigen stimulation. The receptor was derived from a human donor in good health (CMV status not recorded). Some clones in this sample may be carry-over from other donors' samples. In nucleotides, the CDR3 is TGTGCCAGCGGGCCGGGACAGTCGCACTCCCTCGGCCGGGCCAACGTCCTGACTTTC. Translation gives CASGPGQSHSLGRANVLTF.